This is a list of T cell receptor beta chains from one sample in a study of T cells in narcolepsy. Clones were read by immunoSEQ multiplex PCR, and TCRdb kept only the in-frame ones, dropping some. The sample lists about 15,000 clones, about 85% occurring once. Sequencing used memory (CD45RA-) CD4+ T cells from blood. Receptors were obtained from a human donor in good health. Both conserved end residues are part of each CDR3. D genes are given only for firm matches. Size tells how often a clone was seen (once, few, many) or the class of an expanded clone, and some rows leave it out.

V: TRBV7-2; J: TRBJ2-2; D: NA; size: NA; CDR3: CASSLRSANTGELFF; DNA: TGTGCCAGCAGCTTACGGTCAGCGAACACCGGGGAGCTGTTTTTT
V: TRBV28; J: TRBJ1-4; D: NA; size: NA; CDR3: CASGVEKLFF; DNA: TGTGCCAGCGGGGTAGAAAAACTGTTTTTT
V: TRBV15; J: TRBJ2-2; D: NA; size: NA; CDR3: CATSRTVVGAGELFF; DNA: TGTGCCACCAGCAGGACCGTTGTGGGAGCCGGGGAGCTGTTTTTT
V: TRBV5-1; J: TRBJ1-2; D: NA; size: NA; CDR3: CASRKSAGEGYGYTF; DNA: TGCGCCAGCAGAAAATCCGCCGGGGAAGGCTATGGCTACACCTTC
V: TRBV6-1; J: TRBJ1-2; D: NA; size: NA; CDR3: CASSRTRGGYTF; DNA: TGTGCCAGCAGTCGTACCCGGGGGGGCTACACCTTC
V: TRBV10-2; J: TRBJ2-3; D: NA; size: NA; CDR3: CATERGGTSGTQYF; DNA: TGCGCCACCGAGAGGGGGGGGACGTCTGGTACGCAGTATTTT
V: TRBV10-3; J: TRBJ2-5; D: TRBD2; size: few; CDR3: CATGATSGGEETQYF; DNA: TGTGCCACCGGGGCTACTAGCGGGGGGGAGGAGACCCAGTACTTC
V: TRBV6-1; J: TRBJ1-3; D: NA; size: few; CDR3: CASSPVISSGNTIYF; DNA: TGTGCCAGCAGCCCGGTGATAAGCTCTGGAAACACCATATATTTT
V: TRBV6-1; J: TRBJ2-5; D: NA; size: NA; CDR3: CASSDRAWSQYF; DNA: TGTGCCAGCAGTGACCGGGCGTGGTCCCAGTACTTC
V: TRBV15; J: TRBJ1-6; D: NA; size: NA; CDR3: CATSSWTRQNGPLHF; DNA: TGTGCCACCAGCAGCTGGACAAGGCAAAATGGACCCCTCCACTTT
V: TRBV27; J: TRBJ1-2; D: NA; size: NA; CDR3: CASSFGPTHYGYTF; DNA: TGTGCCAGCAGCTTCGGGCCTACCCACTATGGCTACACCTTC
V: TRBV5-5; J: TRBJ2-3; D: TRBD1; size: NA; CDR3: CASSLDRADTQYF; DNA: TGTGCCAGCAGCCTGGACAGGGCAGATACGCAGTATTTT
V: TRBV19; J: TRBJ1-3; D: TRBD1; size: NA; CDR3: CASSDRDRVTRSGNTIYF; DNA: TGTGCCAGTAGTGACCGGGACAGGGTGACCCGCTCTGGAAACACCATATATTTT
V: TRBV27; J: TRBJ2-2; D: NA; size: NA; CDR3: CASRAWGNGELFF; DNA: TGTGCCAGCAGGGCTTGGGGGAACGGGGAGCTGTTTTTT
V: TRBV19; J: TRBJ2-3; D: NA; size: once; CDR3: CASRRQRGSADTQYF; DNA: TGTGCCAGTAGGCGACAGAGAGGTAGTGCAGATACGCAGTATTTT
V: TRBV12-5; J: TRBJ2-7; D: TRBD1; size: once; CDR3: CASGASPRGPGYEQYF; DNA: TGTGCTAGTGGTGCCAGCCCCAGGGGGCCGGGCTACGAGCAGTACTTC
V: TRBV10-3; J: TRBJ2-2; D: TRBD2; size: NA; CDR3: CAHSGLTGELFF; DNA: TGTGCCCATAGCGGGTTAACCGGGGAGCTGTTTTTT
V: TRBV6-5; J: TRBJ2-1; D: TRBD2; size: NA; CDR3: CASTLAGGRSEQFF; DNA: TGTGCCAGCACCCTAGCGGGAGGAAGGAGTGAGCAGTTCTTC
V: TRBV18; J: TRBJ2-5; D: NA; size: NA; CDR3: CASSPPEWGETQYF; DNA: TGTGCCAGCTCACCACCGGAGTGGGGGGAGACCCAGTACTTC
V: TRBV4-2; J: TRBJ2-1; D: TRBD2; size: NA; CDR3: CASSQEVGGLAGGEQFF; DNA: TGTGCCAGCAGCCAAGAAGTGGGAGGACTAGCGGGAGGTGAGCAGTTCTTC
V: TRBV18; J: TRBJ2-5; D: TRBD2; size: NA; CDR3: CASSPNRAGEETQYF; DNA: TGTGCCAGCTCACCAAACCGAGCGGGAGAAGAGACCCAGTACTTC
V: TRBV30; J: TRBJ1-3; D: NA; size: NA; CDR3: CAWSVWASGNTIYF; DNA: TGTGCCTGGAGTGTATGGGCCTCTGGAAACACCATATATTTT
V: TRBV6-4; J: TRBJ1-5; D: NA; size: NA; CDR3: CASITGRDQPQHF; DNA: TGTGCCAGCATTACAGGGCGCGATCAGCCCCAGCATTTT
V: TRBV19; J: TRBJ1-1; D: NA; size: NA; CDR3: CASIDQAPILNTEAFF; DNA: TGTGCCAGTATCGATCAGGCGCCCATACTGAACACTGAAGCTTTCTTT
V: TRBV29-1; J: TRBJ2-3; D: TRBD2; size: once; CDR3: CSVWTYRWTGLGGLAGGTDTQYF; DNA: TGCAGCGTATGGACTTATCGCTGGACAGGGCTGGGGGGACTAGCGGGAGGCACAGATACGCAGTATTTT
V: TRBV29-1; J: TRBJ2-1; D: NA; size: NA; CDR3: CSVEVQGNGEQFF; DNA: TGCAGCGTTGAAGTACAGGGTAATGGGGAGCAGTTCTTC
V: TRBV6-1; J: TRBJ2-7; D: NA; size: NA; CDR3: CASSDGIYEQYF; DNA: TGTGCCAGCAGCGACGGAATCTACGAGCAGTACTTC
V: TRBV7-8; J: TRBJ2-5; D: NA; size: once; CDR3: CASSLKWARGETQYF; DNA: TGTGCCAGCAGCTTAAAGTGGGCCCGGGGGGAGACCCAGTACTTC